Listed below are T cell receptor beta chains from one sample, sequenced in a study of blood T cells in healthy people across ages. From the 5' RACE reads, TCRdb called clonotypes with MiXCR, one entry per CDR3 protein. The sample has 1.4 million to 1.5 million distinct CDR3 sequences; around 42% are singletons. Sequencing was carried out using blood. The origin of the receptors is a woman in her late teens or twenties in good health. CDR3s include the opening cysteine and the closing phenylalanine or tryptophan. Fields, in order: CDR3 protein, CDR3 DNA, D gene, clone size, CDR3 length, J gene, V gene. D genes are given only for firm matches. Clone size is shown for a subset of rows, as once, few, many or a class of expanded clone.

CDR3 protein: CSVDRGDQETQYF
CDR3 DNA: TGCAGCGTTGATAGGGGGGACCAAGAGACCCAGTACTTC
D gene: NA
clone size: NA
CDR3 length: 13
J gene: TRBJ2-5
V gene: TRBV29-1

CDR3 protein: CASSPRAGVAPDTQYF
CDR3 DNA: TGCGCCAGCAGCCCGCGAGCCGGGGTTGCGCCAGATACGCAGTATTTT
D gene: NA
clone size: NA
CDR3 length: 16
J gene: TRBJ2-3
V gene: TRBV5-1

CDR3 protein: CASSDRTEYYGYTF
CDR3 DNA: TGTGCCAGCAGTGACAGGACTGAGTACTATGGCTACACCTTC
D gene: NA
clone size: NA
CDR3 length: 14
J gene: TRBJ1-2
V gene: TRBV6-5

CDR3 protein: CASSKLWDRETSEQYF
CDR3 DNA: TGTGCCAGCAGCAAGCTTTGGGACAGGGAGACGTCCGAGCAGTACTTC
D gene: NA
clone size: few
CDR3 length: 16
J gene: TRBJ2-7
V gene: TRBV21-1

CDR3 protein: CASSYSAVYEQYF
CDR3 DNA: TGTGCCAGCAGTTACTCGGCCGTCTACGAGCAGTACTTC
D gene: NA
clone size: NA
CDR3 length: 13
J gene: TRBJ2-7
V gene: TRBV6-5

CDR3 protein: CASSYWSGSSTDTQYF
CDR3 DNA: TGTGCCAGCAGTTACTGGAGCGGTTCCAGCACAGATACGCAGTATTTT
D gene: NA
clone size: few
CDR3 length: 16
J gene: TRBJ2-3
V gene: TRBV6-5

CDR3 protein: CASSLATAGGADTQYF
CDR3 DNA: TGTGCCAGCAGCTTGGCTACAGCGGGAGGCGCAGATACGCAGTATTTT
D gene: TRBD2
clone size: few
CDR3 length: 16
J gene: TRBJ2-3
V gene: TRBV7-9

CDR3 protein: CASSQEREGPYNEQFF
CDR3 DNA: TGCGCCAGCAGCCAAGAGCGGGAGGGCCCCTACAATGAGCAGTTCTTC
D gene: TRBD2
clone size: NA
CDR3 length: 16
J gene: TRBJ2-1
V gene: TRBV4-1

CDR3 protein: CASSFKAGYYNEQYF
CDR3 DNA: TGTGCCAGCAGTTTTAAGGCAGGCTACTACAATGAGCAGTACTTC
D gene: NA
clone size: NA
CDR3 length: 15
J gene: TRBJ2-7
V gene: TRBV27

CDR3 protein: CTSSPMGGSNQPQHF
CDR3 DNA: TGTACCAGCAGTCCGATGGGGGGATCAAATCAGCCCCAGCATTTT
D gene: NA
clone size: NA
CDR3 length: 15
J gene: TRBJ1-5
V gene: TRBV6-5

CDR3 protein: CSALPTSLQETQYF
CDR3 DNA: TGCAGTGCTCTACCAACTAGTCTGCAAGAGACCCAGTACTTC
D gene: NA
clone size: few
CDR3 length: 14
J gene: TRBJ2-5
V gene: TRBV20-1

CDR3 protein: CASSFGLSGGYNEQYF
CDR3 DNA: TGTGCCAGCAGTTTTGGCTTAAGCGGGGGTTACAATGAGCAGTACTTC
D gene: TRBD2
clone size: NA
CDR3 length: 16
J gene: TRBJ2-7
V gene: TRBV27

CDR3 protein: CSERTGGTEAFF
CDR3 DNA: TGCAGCGAGAGGACAGGGGGTACTGAAGCTTTCTTT
D gene: TRBD1
clone size: NA
CDR3 length: 12
J gene: TRBJ1-1
V gene: TRBV29-1

CDR3 protein: CASSQGRLAGAEQYF
CDR3 DNA: TGTGCCAGCAGCCAAGGGCGGCTAGCGGGAGCCGAGCAGTACTTC
D gene: TRBD2
clone size: NA
CDR3 length: 15
J gene: TRBJ2-7
V gene: TRBV3-1

CDR3 protein: CASSAGSPSYNEQFF
CDR3 DNA: TGTGCCAGCAGCGCAGGCAGCCCCTCCTACAATGAGCAGTTCTTC
D gene: NA
clone size: few
CDR3 length: 15
J gene: TRBJ2-1
V gene: TRBV2

CDR3 protein: CASSQDPSGTVKRTQYF
CDR3 DNA: TGTGCCAGCAGCCAGGATCCTAGCGGGACGGTAAAGAGGACCCAGTACTTC
D gene: TRBD2
clone size: NA
CDR3 length: 17
J gene: TRBJ2-5
V gene: TRBV3-1

CDR3 protein: CASSLGLQGPYEQYF
CDR3 DNA: TGTGCCAGCAGTTTAGGATTACAGGGGCCCTACGAGCAGTACTTC
D gene: TRBD1
clone size: NA
CDR3 length: 15
J gene: TRBJ2-7
V gene: TRBV27

CDR3 protein: CASSAGGADTQYF
CDR3 DNA: TGTGCCAGCAGCGCCGGGGGTGCAGATACGCAGTATTTT
D gene: NA
clone size: few
CDR3 length: 13
J gene: TRBJ2-3
V gene: TRBV7-2

CDR3 protein: CASSLGLLSSYNEQYF
CDR3 DNA: TGCGCCAGCTCTCTGGGGCTCCTGAGCTCCTACAATGAGCAGTACTTC
D gene: NA
clone size: NA
CDR3 length: 16
J gene: TRBJ2-7
V gene: TRBV5-1

CDR3 protein: CASSPGAAGEFTDTQYF
CDR3 DNA: TGCGCCAGCAGCCCCGGGGCAGCGGGGGAATTCACAGATACGCAGTATTTT
D gene: TRBD2
clone size: NA
CDR3 length: 17
J gene: TRBJ2-3
V gene: TRBV4-1

CDR3 protein: CSASPLAGGGGEQFF
CDR3 DNA: TGCAGTGCTAGTCCGCTAGCGGGAGGGGGCGGTGAGCAGTTCTTC
D gene: TRBD2
clone size: NA
CDR3 length: 15
J gene: TRBJ2-1
V gene: TRBV20-1

CDR3 protein: CASITGEADGYTF
CDR3 DNA: TGTGCCAGCATTACAGGGGAGGCGGATGGCTACACCTTC
D gene: TRBD1
clone size: few
CDR3 length: 13
J gene: TRBJ1-2
V gene: TRBV12-3/TRBV12-4